The 20 T cell receptor beta chains below come from one sample, sequenced in a study of OX40 agonist ivuxolimab in advanced cancers. Libraries were prepared through the immunoSEQ multiplex PCR assay. TCRdb provides this immuneACCESS table in a form limited to in-frame rearrangements. Some clones are lacking; in checked studies, under half of them reflect an unresolved V gene, and why the rest are absent is not known. The sample table contains roughly 61,000 clones; only one count was recorded for roughly 92% of them. In total, the top ten clones hold 18% of the sample. Source: CD4+ or CD8+ T cells sorted from blood, taken in a trial of the OX40 agonist ivuxolimab. All receptors derive from an adult with an advanced solid tumor such as melanoma, head and neck, liver or kidney cancer.

This chain connects TRBV5-8 to TRBJ1-1, with 11 nucleotides matching TRBD1. V was pared by 4 bases and J by 6 bases, with 8 bases of the junction left unmatched. The V gene's germline CDR1 is SGHTS and CDR2 YDEGEE. This CDR3 has 15 residues. The CDR3 here is CASSRRTGGAAEAFF. The CDR3 DNA is TGTGCCAGCAGCCGGAGGACAGGGGGCGCCGCTGAAGCTTTCTTT.

The chain combines TRBV6-5 with TRBJ1-2; 7 bases agree with TRBD1. The V gene's germline CDR1 is MNHEY and CDR2 SVGAGI. V lost 2 bases to trimming and J lost 2 bases; unmatched junction nucleotides: 2. CDR3 length equals 14 residues. As DNA, the CDR3 is TGTGCCAGCAGTTACACAGGGGCGAACTATGGCTACACCTTC. This translates into CASSYTGANYGYTF.

The rearrangement links TRBV7-2 to TRBJ1-5, with TRBD1 matching 7 bases. With V trimmed by 5 bases and J by 3 bases, 4 bases remained unmatched. Germline values: CDR1 SGHTA, CDR2 FQGNSA. The CDR3 spans 14 residues. This chain's CDR3 is CASSPRGVNQPQHF. The CDR3, as DNA: TGTGCCAGCAGCCCCAGGGGGGTCAATCAGCCCCAGCATTTT.

Worth noting for this clone: This specimen includes other DNA sequences encoding the same CDR3. Written as DNA, the CDR3 is TGTGCCAGTAGTCAGGGGTTGAACACTGAAGCTTTCTTT. Translation gives CASSQGLNTEAFF. The chain uses TRBV19 and TRBJ1-1, with a weak D call TRBD1 (6 bases). V gave up 5 bases and J gave up 0 bases, with 7 bases separating them. Germline assignment: CDR1 LNHDA and CDR2 SQIVND (reference sequence). This CDR3 has 13 amino acids. Supplemented by reference TRBV19 and TRBJ1-1, the full variable domain reads DGGITQSPKYLFRKEGQNVTLSCEQNLNHDAMYWYRQDPGQGLRLIYYSQIVNDFQKGDIAEGYSVSREKKESFPLTVTSAQKNPTAFYLCASSQGLNTEAFFGQGTRLTVV.

The J gene is TRBJ1-1, the V gene TRBV11-2; D is possibly TRBD1 (5 bases). Trimming removed 4 bases from V and 4 bases from J, with 16 bases in between. This CDR3 is 15 amino acids long. The germline CDR1 and CDR2 sequences are SGHAT and FQNNGV. The CDR3 DNA follows: TGTGCCAGCAGCTCTCAGGGAGGGACTCCCACTGAAGCTTTCTTT. It translates to CASSSQGGTPTEAFF. The variable domain in full, with the rest retrieved from reference TRBV11-2 and TRBJ1-1, is EAGVAQSPRYKIIEKRQSVAFWCNPISGHATLYWYQQILGQGPKLLIQFQNNGVVDDSQLPKDRFSAERLKGVDSTLKIQPAKLEDSAVYLCASSSQGGTPTEAFFGQGTRLTVV.

J is TRBJ2-3 and V is TRBV6-6; 12 bases fit TRBD1. The V gene's germline CDR1 is MNHNY and CDR2 SVGAGI (reference sequence). This CDR3 is 16 amino acids long. Trimming removed 7 bases from V and 4 bases from J; junction bases left unmatched: 9. CDR3 nucleotide sequence: TGTGCCAGCACTCAACGGGACAGGGGGCGGGCAGATACGCAGTATTTT. Its translation: CASTQRDRGRADTQYF.

The J gene is TRBJ1-2, the V gene TRBV6-5; D unresolved. The CDR3 has 11 amino acids. The germline CDR1 and CDR2 sequences are MNHEY and SVGAGI. V was pared by 8 bases and J by 2 bases, with 6 bases between. DNA of the CDR3: TGTGCCAGCGGCACGAACTATGGCTACACCTTC. Encoded protein: CASGTNYGYTF.

V usage is TRBV28 and J usage is TRBJ1-1, with D possibly matching TRBD1 (5 bases). This CDR3 region has 16 residues. Trimming pared 1 base from V and 0 bases from J, leaving 12 bases between. CDR1 and CDR2 (germline): MDHEN, SYDVKM. CDR3 bases: TGTGCCAGCAGTTTATTGACAGTTGCCATGAACACTGAAGCTTTCTTT. Amino acids: CASSLLTVAMNTEAFF.

This chain links TRBV27 with TRBJ2-2; D unclear. Germline V gene sequence: CDR1 MNHEY, CDR2 SMNVEV (reference sequence). Trimming cost V 3 bases and J 0 bases, with 5 bases left between them. This CDR3 region has 14 residues. In DNA form, the CDR3 reads TGTGCCAGCAGTTTCAACCCGAACACCGGGGAGCTGTTTTTT. Translated: CASSFNPNTGELFF.

V usage is TRBV27 and J usage is TRBJ2-1, with 10 bases matching TRBD2. The CDR3 extends over 15 amino acids. The J segment lost 4 bases and the V segment lost 1 base, leaving 1 base of the junction unmatched. Per germline, CDR1 MNHEY and CDR2 SMNVEV (reference sequence). The CDR3 bases are TGTGCCAGCAGTTTATTGACTAGCGGGTACAATGAGCAGTTCTTC. Residues: CASSLLTSGYNEQFF.

The chain recombines TRBV11-2 with TRBJ1-3, with 8 bases that match TRBD1. Germline V gene sequence: CDR1 SGHAT, CDR2 FQNNGV. V lost 0 bases and J lost 4; bases outside the gene matches: 11. The CDR3 totals 18 residues. CDR3 residues: CASSLDPEGQVYGNTIYF. The CDR3 DNA reads TGTGCCAGCAGCTTAGACCCTGAGGGACAGGTCTACGGAAACACCATATATTTT.

This chain links TRBV6-6 with TRBJ1-1; D is uncertain. The germline CDR1 and CDR2 sequences are MNHNY and SVGAGI (reference sequence). Trimming stripped 7 bases from V and 5 bases from J, with 14 bases between. The CDR3 spans 13 residues. The CDR3 reads CASTLRGGTEAFF. The CDR3 coding sequence is TGTGCCAGCACTCTACGGGGAGGAACTGAAGCTTTCTTT.

This rearrangement joins TRBV4-1 to TRBJ2-7, with a tentative D call TRBD1 (6 bases). Germline V gives CDR1 MGHRA, CDR2 YSYEKL. The CDR3 covers 17 residues. V shed 4 bases and J shed 2 bases, with 21 bases lying between them. The CDR3 here is CASSPQGPQGSTYEQYF. CDR3 DNA sequence: TGCGCCAGCAGCCCTCAAGGCCCTCAGGGGTCAACCTACGAGCAGTACTTC.

The chain combines TRBV4-1 with TRBJ1-1, with 7 bases lining up with TRBD1. Germline assignment: CDR1 MGHRA and CDR2 YSYEKL. This CDR3 region has 14 residues. The V gene end was trimmed by 4 bases and the J gene end by 1 base; junction bases not matched to a gene: 3. In DNA form, the CDR3 reads TGCGCCAGCAGCCCTCGACAGGGGAACACTGAAGCTTTCTTT. As protein: CASSPRQGNTEAFF.

The V gene is TRBV19, the J gene TRBJ1-1; D possibly corresponds to TRBD1 (5 bases). The V gene's germline CDR1 is LNHDA and CDR2 SQIVND (reference sequence). Between the trimmed V and J ends, which lost 2 bases and 7 bases, there was a span of 14 bases. This CDR3 contains 14 residues. In nucleotides, the CDR3 is TGTGCCAGTAGTATATCCGAATCGACAGATGAAGCTTTCTTT. This encodes CASSISESTDEAFF.

The J gene is TRBJ2-7, the V gene TRBV7-9, with TRBD1 matching 8 bases. Germline CDR1 and CDR2: SEHNR and FQNEAQ (reference sequence). V was clipped by 5 bases and J by 2 bases; unmatched bases: 5. CDR3 length: 14 residues. The CDR3 here is CASSPDRVAYEQYF. The CDR3 nucleotides read TGTGCCAGCAGCCCGGACAGGGTTGCCTACGAGCAGTACTTC.

This rearrangement joins TRBV7-8 to TRBJ1-5; 9 positions match TRBD1. V lost 1 base, J lost 4 bases, and 2 bases stayed unmatched. The CDR3 is 15 residues long. CDR1 and CDR2 (germline): SGHVS, FQNEAQ. The DNA for the CDR3 is TGTGCCAGCAGCTTAGTTGGGACAGGGAATCAGCCCCAGCATTTT. Its protein is CASSLVGTGNQPQHF.

This chain connects TRBV27 to TRBJ2-7; TRBD2 might be the D (5 bases). The CDR3 totals 12 residues. Deletions cut 5 bases from V and 8 bases from J, with 13 bases between. Per germline, CDR1 MNHEY and CDR2 SMNVEV (reference sequence). The CDR3 here is CASSASSTQQYF. The CDR3 nucleotides read TGTGCCAGCAGTGCGTCTAGCACCCAGCAGTACTTC.

The chain carries TRBV19 and TRBJ2-7; 8 positions agree with TRBD2. The CDR3 length is 14 residues. V was pared by 5 bases and J by 3 bases, with 6 bases of the junction left unmatched. Germline V gene lookup returns CDR1 LNHDA and CDR2 SQIVND (reference sequence). DNA for the CDR3: TGTGCCAGTAGTCTGACTAGCGCCGACTACGAGCAGTACTTC. It encodes CASSLTSADYEQYF.

The genes are TRBV29-1 and TRBJ1-1; D is unresolved. CDR3 length: 11 amino acids. Germline V gene lookup returns CDR1 SQVTM and CDR2 ANQGSEA. Trimming cost V 7 bases and J 4 bases, with 10 bases left between them. CDR3 coding DNA: TGCAGCGCCCCGTCCCCCACTGAAGCTTTCTTT. Protein sequence: CSAPSPTEAFF.